The source of this TCR beta chain is a study of blood T cells in healthy people across ages. Study as a whole: Capture by template switching was about one barcoded beta molecule per two T cells. Findings of the study overall: A conclusive naive versus antigen-experienced comparison was prevented by the unsorted PBMCs.

It was with a sample-barcoded 5' primer and a J-beta primer mix that a second PCR of about 7 to 12 cycles was run. Template switching added a 12-random-nucleotide identifier to every cDNA molecule. TCRdb itself ran the 5' RACE reads through MiXCR, one entry per CDR3 protein. The repertoire holds 800,000 to 1,000,000 distinct CDR3 sequences, with around 48% as singletons. Ten milliliters of peripheral blood were drawn from each donor into EDTA-treated tubes. Remarks on this clonotype: Its antigen is still unknown.

Germline V lookup: CDR1 DFQATT, CDR2 SNEGSKA (reference sequence). J was trimmed by 11 bases and V by 3 bases; bases with no gene match: 5. The CDR3 is 12 residues long. Sequenced sample: blood. This TCR was recovered from a man under 40 in good health. This chain links TRBV20-1 with TRBJ2-5, with 11 nucleotides matching TRBD2. This chain's CDR3 is CSASSLAGGQYF. CDR3 bases: TGCAGTGCTAGTAGCCTAGCGGGGGGTCAGTACTTC.